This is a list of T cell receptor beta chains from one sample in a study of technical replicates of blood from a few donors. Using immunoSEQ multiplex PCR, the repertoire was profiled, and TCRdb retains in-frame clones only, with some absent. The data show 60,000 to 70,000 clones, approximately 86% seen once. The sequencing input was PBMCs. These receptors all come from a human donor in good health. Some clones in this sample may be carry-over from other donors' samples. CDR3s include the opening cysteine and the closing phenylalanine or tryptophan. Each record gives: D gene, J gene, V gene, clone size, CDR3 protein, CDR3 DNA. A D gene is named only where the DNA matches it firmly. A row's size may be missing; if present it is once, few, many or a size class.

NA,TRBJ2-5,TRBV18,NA,CASSLRGQETQYF,TGTGCCAGCTCACTTAGAGGCCAAGAGACCCAGTACTTC
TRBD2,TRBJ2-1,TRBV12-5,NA,CASGISGTRHNEQFF,TGTGCTAGTGGGATTTCCGGGACTAGACACAATGAGCAGTTCTTC
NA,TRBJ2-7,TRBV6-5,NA,CASSYSGQGGPYEQYF,TGTGCCAGCAGTTACTCGGGGCAGGGTGGGCCCTACGAGCAGTACTTC
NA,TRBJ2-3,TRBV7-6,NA,CASSSGGWTGLTDTQYF,TGTGCCAGCAGCTCGGGCGGGTGGACCGGACTTACAGATACGCAGTATTTT
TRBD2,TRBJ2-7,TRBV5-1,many,CASSPGTSGTYEQYF,TGCGCCAGCAGCCCGGGAACTAGCGGTACCTACGAGCAGTACTTC
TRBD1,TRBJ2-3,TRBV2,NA,CARDRGADTQYF,TGTGCCAGGGACAGGGGCGCAGATACGCAGTATTTT
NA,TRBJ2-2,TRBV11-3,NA,CASSSEGNTGELFF,TGTGCCAGCAGCTCGGAGGGGAACACCGGGGAGCTGTTTTTT
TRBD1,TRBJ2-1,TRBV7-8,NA,CASSWGQGNEQFF,TGTGCCAGCAGCTGGGGACAGGGAAATGAGCAGTTCTTC
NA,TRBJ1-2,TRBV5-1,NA,CASSLHSNNYGYTF,TGCGCCAGCAGCTTGCACAGTAATAACTATGGCTACACCTTC
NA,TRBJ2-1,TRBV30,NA,CAWRLAFEQFF,TGTGCCTGGAGGCTAGCTTTCGAGCAGTTCTTC
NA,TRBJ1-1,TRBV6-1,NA,CASSETGMYTEAFF,TGTGCCAGCAGTGAAACAGGGATGTACACTGAAGCTTTCTTT
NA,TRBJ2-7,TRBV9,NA,CASSVRGQYF,TGTGCCAGCAGCGTAAGGGGGCAGTACTTC
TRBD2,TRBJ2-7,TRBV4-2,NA,CASSRDSGGVEQYF,TGTGCCAGCAGCCGAGATAGCGGGGGGGTTGAGCAGTACTTC
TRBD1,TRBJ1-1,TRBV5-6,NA,CASSFPTGGAGTEAFF,TGTGCCAGCAGCTTCCCCACAGGGGGGGCCGGTACTGAAGCTTTCTTT
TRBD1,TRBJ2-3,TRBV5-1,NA,CASGQPGQGLFSTQYF,TGCGCCAGCGGTCAGCCGGGACAGGGGCTATTCAGTACGCAGTATTTT
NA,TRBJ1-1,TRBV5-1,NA,CASSLASGGVWTEAFF,TGCGCCAGCAGCTTGGCCTCGGGGGGGGTATGGACTGAAGCTTTCTTT
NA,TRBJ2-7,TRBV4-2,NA,CASSHPLHEQYF,TGTGCCAGCAGCCACCCCCTCCACGAGCAGTACTTC
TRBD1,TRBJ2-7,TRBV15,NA,CATSRDRTGIYEQYF,TGTGCCACCAGCAGAGATAGGACAGGGATCTACGAGCAGTACTTC
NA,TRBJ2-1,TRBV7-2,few,CASSLGASWNEQFF,TGTGCCAGCAGCCTAGGGGCCTCTTGGAATGAGCAGTTCTTC
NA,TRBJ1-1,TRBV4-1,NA,CASSQEEGRVNTEAFF,TGCGCCAGCAGCCAAGAGGAGGGGCGAGTGAACACTGAAGCTTTCTTT
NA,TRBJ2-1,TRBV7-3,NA,CASSPRPGVGNEQFF,TGTGCCAGCAGCCCTCGCCCGGGAGTCGGGAATGAGCAGTTCTTC
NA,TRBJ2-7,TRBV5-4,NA,CASAGAPDAGSYEQYF,TGTGCCAGCGCTGGGGCACCGGACGCAGGATCCTACGAGCAGTACTTC
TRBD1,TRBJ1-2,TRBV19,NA,CASSASGTGDYGYTF,TGTGCCAGTAGTGCCTCCGGGACAGGGGACTATGGCTACACCTTC
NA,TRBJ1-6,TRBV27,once,CASSATGSSYNSPLHF,TGTGCCAGCAGTGCAACAGGGAGCTCCTATAATTCACCCCTCCACTTT
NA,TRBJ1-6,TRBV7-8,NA,CASSQDRQARYSPLHF,TGTGCCAGCAGCCAAGACCGACAGGCTCGGTATTCACCCCTCCACTTT
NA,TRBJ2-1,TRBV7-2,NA,CASSSSGNLQFF,TGTGCCAGCAGCAGTAGCGGTAATCTGCAGTTCTTC
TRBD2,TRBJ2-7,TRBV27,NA,CASSPPGREGEQYF,TGTGCCAGCAGTCCGCCCGGACGGGAGGGCGAGCAGTACTTC
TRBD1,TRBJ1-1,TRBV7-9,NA,CASSLGGDRAAFF,TGTGCCAGCAGCTTAGGCGGGGACAGGGCAGCTTTCTTT
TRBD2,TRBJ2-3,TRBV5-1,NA,CASSRERGGSTDTQYF,TGCGCCAGCAGCAGGGAGCGGGGGGGTAGCACAGATACGCAGTATTTT
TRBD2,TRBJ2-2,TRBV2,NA,CASSGSGGTAGELFF,TGTGCCAGCAGTGGTAGCGGGGGGACCGCTGGGGAGCTGTTTTTT
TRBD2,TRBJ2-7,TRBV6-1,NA,CASSGERGSREQYF,TGTGCCAGCAGTGGGGAGCGGGGGAGTCGCGAGCAGTACTTC
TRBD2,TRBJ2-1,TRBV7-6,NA,CASSLGTSGGRGEQFF,TGTGCCAGCAGCTTAGGAACTAGCGGGGGGCGCGGTGAGCAGTTCTTC
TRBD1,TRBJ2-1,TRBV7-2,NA,CASSLLQGGYNEQFF,TGTGCCAGCAGCTTATTACAGGGGGGCTACAATGAGCAGTTCTTC
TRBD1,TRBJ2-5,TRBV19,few,CASTIGAGGYETQYF,TGTGCCAGTACCATTGGGGCAGGGGGCTATGAGACCCAGTACTTC
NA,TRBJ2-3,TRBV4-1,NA,CASSQAETTRSTDTQYF,TGCGCCAGCAGCCAAGCTGAGACTACGAGGAGCACAGATACGCAGTATTTT
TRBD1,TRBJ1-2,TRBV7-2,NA,CASSPRTGNYGYTF,TGTGCCAGCAGCCCTCGGACAGGGAACTATGGCTACACCTTC
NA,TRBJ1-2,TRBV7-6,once,CASSPRGQGGYTF,TGTGCCAGCAGCCCCAGAGGGCAGGGGGGCTACACCTTC
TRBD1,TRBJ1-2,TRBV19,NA,CASSPGQGLDYTF,TGTGCCAGTAGCCCCGGACAGGGATTGGACTACACCTTC
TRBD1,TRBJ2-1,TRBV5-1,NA,CASSFMTGANEQFF,TGCGCCAGCAGCTTCATGACAGGGGCCAATGAGCAGTTCTTC
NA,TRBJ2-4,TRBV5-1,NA,CASGLGLAKNIQYF,TGCGCCAGCGGTCTAGGACTAGCCAAAAACATTCAGTACTTC
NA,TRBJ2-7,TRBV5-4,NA,CASSLVAGQSEQYF,TGTGCCAGCAGCTTGGTGGCGGGACAGAGCGAGCAGTACTTC
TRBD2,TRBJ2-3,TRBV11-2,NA,CASSTGLAVSTDTQYF,TGTGCCAGCAGCACGGGACTAGCGGTGAGCACAGATACGCAGTATTTT
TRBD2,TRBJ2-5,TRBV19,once,CASSRDSSGQETQYF,TGTGCCAGTAGTAGGGATTCTAGCGGCCAAGAGACCCAGTACTTC
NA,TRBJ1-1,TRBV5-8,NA,CASKKKAGFAEAFF,TGTGCCAGCAAAAAGAAGGCAGGGTTTGCTGAAGCTTTCTTT